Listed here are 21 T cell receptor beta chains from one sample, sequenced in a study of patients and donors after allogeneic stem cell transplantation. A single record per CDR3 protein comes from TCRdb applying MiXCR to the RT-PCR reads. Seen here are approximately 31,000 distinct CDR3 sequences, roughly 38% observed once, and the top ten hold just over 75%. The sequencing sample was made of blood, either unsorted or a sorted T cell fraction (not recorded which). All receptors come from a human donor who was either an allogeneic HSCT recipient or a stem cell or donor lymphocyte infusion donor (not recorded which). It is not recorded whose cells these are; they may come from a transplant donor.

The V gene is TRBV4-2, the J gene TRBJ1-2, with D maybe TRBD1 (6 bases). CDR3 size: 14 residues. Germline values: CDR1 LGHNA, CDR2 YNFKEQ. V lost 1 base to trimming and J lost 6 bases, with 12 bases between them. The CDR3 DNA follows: TGTGCCAGCAGCCAAGGGGCACAGGGCGATGGCTACACCTTC. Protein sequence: CASSQGAQGDGYTF.

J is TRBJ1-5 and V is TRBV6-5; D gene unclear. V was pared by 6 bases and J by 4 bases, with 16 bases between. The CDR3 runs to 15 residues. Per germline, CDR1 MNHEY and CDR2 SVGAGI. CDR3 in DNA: TGTGCCAGCAGCCGAGTAGGAGGTATTAATCAGCCCCAGCATTTT. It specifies CASSRVGGINQPQHF.

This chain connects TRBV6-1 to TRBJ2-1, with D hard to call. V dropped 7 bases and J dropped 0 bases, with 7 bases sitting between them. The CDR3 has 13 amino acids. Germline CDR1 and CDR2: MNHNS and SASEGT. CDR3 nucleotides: TGTGCCAGCACGGCGGACTCCTACAATGAGCAGTTCTTC. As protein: CASTADSYNEQFF.

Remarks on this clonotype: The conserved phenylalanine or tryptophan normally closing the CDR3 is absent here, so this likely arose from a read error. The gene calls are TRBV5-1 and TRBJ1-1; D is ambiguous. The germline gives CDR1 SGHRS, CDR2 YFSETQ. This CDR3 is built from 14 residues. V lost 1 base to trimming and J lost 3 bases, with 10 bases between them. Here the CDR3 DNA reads TGCGCCAGCAGCTTGAGAGGGCAGGACACTGAAGCTTTCTCT. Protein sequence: CASSLRGQDTEAFS.

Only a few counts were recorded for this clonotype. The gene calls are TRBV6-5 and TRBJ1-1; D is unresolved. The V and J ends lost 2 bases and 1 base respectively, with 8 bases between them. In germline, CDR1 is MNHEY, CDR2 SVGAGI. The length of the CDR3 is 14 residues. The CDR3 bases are TGTGCCAGCAGTTACAGGGTTCGGAACACTGAAGCTTTCTTT. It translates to CASSYRVRNTEAFF.

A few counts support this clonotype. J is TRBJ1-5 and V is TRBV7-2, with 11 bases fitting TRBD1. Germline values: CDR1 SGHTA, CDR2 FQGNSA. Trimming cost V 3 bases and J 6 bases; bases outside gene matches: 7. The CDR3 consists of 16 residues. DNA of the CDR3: TGTGCCAGCAGCTTTGGGACAGGGGGTTTGGGTCAGCCCCAGCATTTT. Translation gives CASSFGTGGLGQPQHF. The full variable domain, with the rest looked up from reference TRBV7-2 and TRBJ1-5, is GAGVSQSPSNKVTEKGKDVELRCDPISGHTALYWYRQSLGQGLEFLIYFQGNSAPDKSGLPSDRFSAERTGGSVSTLTIQRTQQEDSAVYLCASSFGTGGLGQPQHFGDGTRLSIL.

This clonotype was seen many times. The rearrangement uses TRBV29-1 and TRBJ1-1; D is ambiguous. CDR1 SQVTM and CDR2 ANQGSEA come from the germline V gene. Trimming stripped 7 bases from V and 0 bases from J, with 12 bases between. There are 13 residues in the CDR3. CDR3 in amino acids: CSGLVWLNTEAFF. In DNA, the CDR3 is TGCAGCGGATTAGTTTGGTTGAACACTGAAGCTTTCTTT.

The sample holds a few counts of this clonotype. The CDR3 bases are TGTGCCAGCAGTTTCGCCGGAAAACTGTTTTTT. This gives the protein CASSFAGKLFF. This chain connects TRBV12-3 or TRBV12-4 to TRBJ1-4; no firm D call. The V end was cut by 3 bases, the J end by 10 bases, with 6 bases between. The CDR3 loop spans 11 amino acids.

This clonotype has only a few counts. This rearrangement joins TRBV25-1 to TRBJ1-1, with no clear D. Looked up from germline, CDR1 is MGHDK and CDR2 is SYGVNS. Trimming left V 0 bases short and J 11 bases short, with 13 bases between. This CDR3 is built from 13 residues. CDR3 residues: CASSEYRFAGAFF. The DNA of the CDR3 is TGTGCCAGCAGTGAATATAGGTTTGCTGGGGCTTTCTTT. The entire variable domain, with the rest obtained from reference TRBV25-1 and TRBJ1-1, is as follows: EADIYQTPRYLVIGTGKKITLECSQTMGHDKMYWYQQDPGMELHLIHYSYGVNSTEKGDLSSESTVSRIRTEHFPLTLESARPSHTSQYLCASSEYRFAGAFFGQGTRLTVV.

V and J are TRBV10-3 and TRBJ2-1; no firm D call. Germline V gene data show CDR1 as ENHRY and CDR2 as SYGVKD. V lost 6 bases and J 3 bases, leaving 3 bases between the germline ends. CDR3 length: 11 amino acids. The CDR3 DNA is TGTGCCATCAGAAACTACAATGAGCAGTTCTTC. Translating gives CAIRNYNEQFF.

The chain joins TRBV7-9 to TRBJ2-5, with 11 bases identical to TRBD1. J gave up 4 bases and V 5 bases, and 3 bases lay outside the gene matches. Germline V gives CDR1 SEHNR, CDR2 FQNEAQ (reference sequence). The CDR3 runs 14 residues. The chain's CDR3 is CASSMDRGRETQYF. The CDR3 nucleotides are TGTGCCAGCAGCATGGACAGGGGGCGAGAGACCCAGTACTTC.

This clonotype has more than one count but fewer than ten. The CDR3 DNA is TGTGCCAGCAGCCTGATAGCGGGAGGTACGACCCAGTACTTC. It specifies CASSLIAGGTTQYF. V and J are TRBV12-3 or TRBV12-4 and TRBJ2-5, with 10 bases matching TRBD2. The CDR3 sequence is 14 residues long. V was pared by 6 bases and J by 7 bases, with 8 bases of the junction left unmatched.

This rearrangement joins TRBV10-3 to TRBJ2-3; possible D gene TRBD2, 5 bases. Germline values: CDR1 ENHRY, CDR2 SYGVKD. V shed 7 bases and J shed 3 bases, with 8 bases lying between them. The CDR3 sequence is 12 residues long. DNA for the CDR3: TGTGCCATCACGTCGGGGACAGATACGCAGTATTTT. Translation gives CAITSGTDTQYF.

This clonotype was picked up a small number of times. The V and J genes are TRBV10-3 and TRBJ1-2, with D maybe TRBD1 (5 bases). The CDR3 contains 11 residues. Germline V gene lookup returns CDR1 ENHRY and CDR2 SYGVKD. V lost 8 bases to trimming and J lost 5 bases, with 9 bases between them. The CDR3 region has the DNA TGTGCCATCCAGGGCGGGTATGGCTACACCTTC. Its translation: CAIQGGYGYTF.

The CDR3 DNA follows: TGTGCCACCAGTGCCCAGGGATTCTCTGGGGCCAACGTCCTGACTTTC. It specifies CATSAQGFSGANVLTF. The chain recombines TRBV24-1 with TRBJ2-6; weak D call: TRBD1 (5 bases). The germline V gene has CDR1 KGHDR and CDR2 SFDVKD. CDR3 length: 16 amino acids. Trimming removed 5 bases from V and 0 bases from J, with 10 bases in between.

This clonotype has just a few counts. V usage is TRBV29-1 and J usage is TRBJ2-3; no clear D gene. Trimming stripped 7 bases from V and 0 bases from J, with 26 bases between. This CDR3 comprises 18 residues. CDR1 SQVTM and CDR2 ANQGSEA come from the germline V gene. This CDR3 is CSAKPPGSSFTSTDTQYF. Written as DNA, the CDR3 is TGCAGCGCCAAACCTCCCGGTTCTAGTTTCACTAGCACAGATACGCAGTATTTT.

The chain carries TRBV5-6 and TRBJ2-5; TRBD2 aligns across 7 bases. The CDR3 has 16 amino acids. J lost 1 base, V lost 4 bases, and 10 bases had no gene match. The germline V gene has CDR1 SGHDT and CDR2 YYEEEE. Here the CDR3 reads CASSDRLAFSQETQYF. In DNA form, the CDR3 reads TGTGCCAGCAGCGATCGACTAGCCTTCTCCCAAGAGACCCAGTACTTC.

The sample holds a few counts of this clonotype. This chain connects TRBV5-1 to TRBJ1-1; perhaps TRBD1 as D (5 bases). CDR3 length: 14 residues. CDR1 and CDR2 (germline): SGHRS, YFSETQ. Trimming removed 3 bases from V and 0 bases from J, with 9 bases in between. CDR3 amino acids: CASSSGRLNTEAFF. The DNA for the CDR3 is TGCGCCAGCAGCTCGGGACGGTTGAACACTGAAGCTTTCTTT.

The CDR3 reads CASSVVSGAYEQYF. CDR3 nucleotides: TGTGCCAGCAGCGTAGTGTCAGGGGCCTACGAGCAGTACTTC. The chain recombines TRBV9 with TRBJ2-7; a possible D gene is TRBD1 (6 bases). Germline loops: CDR1 SGDLS, CDR2 YYNGEE. The ends were cut back, 0 bases at V and 2 bases at J, with 9 bases in the middle. This CDR3 region has 14 residues.

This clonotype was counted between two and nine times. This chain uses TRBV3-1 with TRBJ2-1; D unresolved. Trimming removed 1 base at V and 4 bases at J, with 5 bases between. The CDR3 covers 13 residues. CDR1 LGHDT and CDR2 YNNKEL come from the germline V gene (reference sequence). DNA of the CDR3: TGTGCCAGCAGCCAAGGCCAATACAATGAGCAGTTCTTC. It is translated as CASSQGQYNEQFF.

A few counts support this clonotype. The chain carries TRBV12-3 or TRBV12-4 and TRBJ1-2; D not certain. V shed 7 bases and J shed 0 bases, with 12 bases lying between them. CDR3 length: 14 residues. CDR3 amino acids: CASTLGESNYGYTF. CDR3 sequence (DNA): TGTGCCAGCACGCTTGGGGAGTCTAACTATGGCTACACCTTC.